A selection of T cell receptor beta chains follows, all from one sample in a study of blood T cell repertoires in COVID-19. Clones were read by immunoSEQ multiplex PCR, and TCRdb kept only the in-frame ones, dropping some. The sample has over 200,000 clones, less than 90% seen once; the top ten hold approximately 4%. The sequenced material came from PBMCs or T cells enriched from blood (not recorded which). Source of these receptors: a woman aged 25 to 45 who had been exposed to COVID-19. Each CDR3 is given with its conserved first and last residue. D genes are given only for firm matches. Clone size, where shown, is once, few, many, or a class for clones that have expanded.

TRBJ2-6	NA	TRBV5-4	15	NA	TGTGCCAGCAGCTTGTACGGGGTCGGGGCCAACGTCCTGACTTTC	CASSLYGVGANVLTF
TRBJ2-1	TRBD2	TRBV30	17	once	TGTGCCTGGAGCCCGACTAGCGGGGGGGTCAGAGACAATGAGCAGTTCTTC	CAWSPTSGGVRDNEQFF
TRBJ1-4	NA	TRBV2	16	once	TGTGCCAGCCAACAGGGCCTTTATGCAACTAATGAAAAACTGTTTTTT	CASQQGLYATNEKLFF
TRBJ1-5	NA	TRBV21-1	18	NA	TGTGCCAGCATCACAACCCCACAGGAGGGACAGCACAATCAGCCCCAGCATTTT	CASITTPQEGQHNQPQHF
TRBJ2-3	NA	TRBV5-1	15	NA	TGCGCCAGCAGCCCGCCGACAGCTAGCACAGATACGCAGTATTTT	CASSPPTASTDTQYF
TRBJ1-2	TRBD1	TRBV6-6	14	NA	TGTGCCAGCAGGCGGACAGGGAGTCACTATGGCTACACCTTC	CASRRTGSHYGYTF
TRBJ2-7	TRBD2	TRBV7-2	15	NA	TGTGCCAGCAGCCCCAGACTAGCGGGGGGGCTCGAGCAGTACTTC	CASSPRLAGGLEQYF
TRBJ1-5	NA	TRBV12-3/TRBV12-4	13	NA	TGTGCCAGCAGTTTACGGGGGTTTCAGCCCCAGCATTTT	CASSLRGFQPQHF
TRBJ1-1	NA	TRBV19	14	few	TGTGCCAGTAGTATAGCGGGTGGAGTCACTGAAGCTTTCTTT	CASSIAGGVTEAFF
TRBJ2-7	TRBD1	TRBV5-5	16	NA	TGTGCCAGCAGCTTGGCTGGGACAGGGTACTCCTACGAGCAGTACTTC	CASSLAGTGYSYEQYF
TRBJ1-3	NA	TRBV9	15	NA	TGTGCCAGCAGCGGGGGGCAGGGACCTGGAAACACCATATATTTT	CASSGGQGPGNTIYF
TRBJ2-1	NA	TRBV18	13	once	TGTGCCAGCTCAACGGAGCCTCGGGGTGAGCAGTTCTTC	CASSTEPRGEQFF
TRBJ1-6	NA	TRBV3-1/TRBV3-2	13	few	TGTGCCAGCAGCCGACTTGGGAATTCACCCCTCCACTTT	CASSRLGNSPLHF
TRBJ2-1	TRBD2	TRBV19	14	NA	TGTGCCAGCAGCAGCGGGGGGAACTACAATGAGCAGTTCTTC	CASSSGGNYNEQFF
TRBJ2-5	TRBD2	TRBV6-5	15	NA	TGTGCCAGCAGGGGGTCGACTAGCCCCAGGGAGACCCAGTACTTC	CASRGSTSPRETQYF
TRBJ1-1	TRBD1	TRBV19	15	NA	TGTGCCAGTAGTACTCTGGACAGGGGGAGAACTGAAGCTTTCTTT	CASSTLDRGRTEAFF
TRBJ1-2	TRBD1	TRBV2	14	NA	TGTGCCAGCGGGGGACAGGGCAGATTCAATGGCTACACCTTC	CASGGQGRFNGYTF
TRBJ2-3	TRBD2	TRBV3-1/TRBV3-2	17	NA	TGTGCCAGCAGCCAAGGTTGGGGCGGGGGGCCCACAGATACGCAGTATTTT	CASSQGWGGGPTDTQYF
TRBJ2-7	TRBD1	TRBV19	15	NA	TGTGCCAGTAGCGCTCCGGGACAGGGGTTCTACGAGCAGTACTTC	CASSAPGQGFYEQYF
TRBJ2-7	NA	TRBV5-1	14	NA	TGCGCCAGCAGCTCCACCCGGGATTCCTACGAGCAGTACTTC	CASSSTRDSYEQYF
TRBJ2-7	NA	TRBV5-1	13	NA	TGCGCCAGCAGCCCAACAGGGATCTACGAGCAGTACTTC	CASSPTGIYEQYF
TRBJ2-1	TRBD2	TRBV5-1	16	NA	TGCGCCAGCAGCCCGGGACTAGCGGGGGGGCCCAATGAGCAGTTCTTC	CASSPGLAGGPNEQFF
TRBJ1-3	TRBD1	TRBV6-1	18	once	TGTGCCAGCAGTGAAGCGGGACAGAGGTTGGGAACGGGAAACACCATATATTTT	CASSEAGQRLGTGNTIYF
TRBJ1-5	TRBD1	TRBV5-1	18	NA	TGCGCCAGCAGCCCCAGACAGGGCTTGAGGAGGGTTGATCAGCCCCAGCATTTT	CASSPRQGLRRVDQPQHF
TRBJ1-6	NA	TRBV28	14	NA	TGTGCCAGCAGTTTGGTCAGGGTTAATTCACCCCTCCACTTT	CASSLVRVNSPLHF
TRBJ1-5	NA	TRBV5-5	15	NA	TGTGCCAGCAGCTTGGGTCAGGCTAGCAATCAGCCCCAGCATTTT	CASSLGQASNQPQHF
TRBJ2-1	NA	TRBV29-1	12	NA	TGCAGCGTTGTGAGGAGATCGGATGAGCAGTTCTTC	CSVVRRSDEQFF
TRBJ1-5	NA	TRBV2	15	NA	TGTGCCAGCAGTGTTGAACAGGGTTCCAATCAGCCCCAGCATTTT	CASSVEQGSNQPQHF
TRBJ2-5	NA	TRBV6-5	13	NA	TGTGCCAGCAGTCCTAGGTCTCAAGAGACCCAGTACTTC	CASSPRSQETQYF
TRBJ2-7	TRBD1	TRBV2	13	NA	TGTGCCACGAAACGACAGGGGGCGGGCGAGCAGTACTTC	CATKRQGAGEQYF
TRBJ1-1	TRBD1	TRBV4-2	15	NA	TGTGCCAGCAGCCAAGTGGACAGGGGAGAAACTGAAGCTTTCTTT	CASSQVDRGETEAFF
TRBJ1-6	NA	TRBV7-2	16	NA	TGTGCCAGCAGCTTCGCGGTCTCCCGTCGCGATTCACCCCTCCACTTT	CASSFAVSRRDSPLHF
TRBJ2-7	TRBD2	TRBV19	16	NA	TGTGCCAGTAGTACGCGTCGCGGGGGGACTTCCTACGAGCAGTACTTC	CASSTRRGGTSYEQYF
TRBJ1-2	TRBD1	TRBV7-2	17	NA	TGTGCCAGCAGTCCGACCCGGGACAGGGGATTTTACTATGGCTACACCTTC	CASSPTRDRGFYYGYTF
TRBJ1-2	NA	TRBV10-3	13	NA	TGTGCCATCAGTGAGACAACTAACTATGGCTACACCTTC	CAISETTNYGYTF
TRBJ2-3	NA	TRBV9	15	NA	TGTGCCAGCAGTGGGGGGACAGTTACTTTGGATACGCAGTATTTT	CASSGGTVTLDTQYF